The entry below describes one T cell receptor (beta chain). Its antigen is still unknown. No qualities accompany the bases; no much larger clone lies one base away. The sample is drawn from a study of blood T cell repertoires in COVID-19 (dated by TCRdb to the early 2020s). Notes on the research overall: Collaborator samples came from the United States, Italy and Spain and covered acute and convalescent phases of COVID-19. The prospective study material was composed of cDNA or gDNA derived from T cells, B-cell-depleted T cells, or PBMCs. Subjects who had been exposed to COVID-19, were actively infected with it, or had recovered from it provided the deeply sampled blood TCRbeta repertoires that made up the dataset. The repertoires were released in a freely available public database meant as a resource for research on the immune response to SARS-CoV-2. Samples came from the ongoing ImmuneRACE study (first 160 participants) plus 1,254 subjects from 6 global collaborators. Sample metadata almost always included a de-identified subject ID, COVID-19 status, age in years and sex. Where available, HLA class I and class II types were taken from metadata supplied by the sample provider and were not determined by assay-based typing.

The study at large found these results: The quantity of clinical and demographic metadata differed by source and by participant and was supplied without curation.

Whole blood was collected in K2EDTA tubes by collaborating institutions according to the institutions' own protocols. For TCRbeta analysis, collaborators shipped samples as frozen whole blood, isolated PBMCs, or DNA extracted from either of those sample types. TCRbeta CDR3 regions were amplified from genomic DNA using the immunoSEQ Assay, a bias-controlled multiplex PCR. The study's processing was this. The number of nucleated cells in each sample was estimated by amplification of reference gene primers within the assay. Sequence reads were collapsed and filtered to measure the absolute abundance of every unique TCRbeta CDR3 rearrangement. For each sample, productive Simpson clonality was calculated by taking the square root of Simpson's diversity index across productive rearrangements. TCRdb stores this immuneACCESS table with in-frame sequences only. Part of the clones is absent; in the studies checked, under half of the shortfall reflects unresolved V genes, and no reason is known for the rest. V and J calls and clone size are as listed in that table; D and trimming were resolved from the DNA. In all, the sample holds about 270,000 clones, and 86% of those were seen once. About 10% of the sample is in the top ten clones.

The CDR3 runs 16 amino acids, cysteine and phenylalanine included. Only the CDR3 portion is preserved as DNA: 48 bases, with reading frame beginning at the first base. Based on the germline V gene, the CDR1 and CDR2 sequences are SGHRS and YFSETQ. Deletion took 0 bases off V and 2 bases off J, with a span of 15 bases between the germline ends. This receptor was obtained from a man between 35 and 55 years old with active or convalescent COVID-19. The specimen sequenced was peripheral blood. The rearrangement combines TRBV5-1 with TRBJ2-7; the D gene is unclear. The sequenced DNA is TGCGCCAGCAGCTTGGGTGGCCTAGTTCAACCCTACGAGCAGTACTTC. It translates to CASSLGGLVQPYEQYF.